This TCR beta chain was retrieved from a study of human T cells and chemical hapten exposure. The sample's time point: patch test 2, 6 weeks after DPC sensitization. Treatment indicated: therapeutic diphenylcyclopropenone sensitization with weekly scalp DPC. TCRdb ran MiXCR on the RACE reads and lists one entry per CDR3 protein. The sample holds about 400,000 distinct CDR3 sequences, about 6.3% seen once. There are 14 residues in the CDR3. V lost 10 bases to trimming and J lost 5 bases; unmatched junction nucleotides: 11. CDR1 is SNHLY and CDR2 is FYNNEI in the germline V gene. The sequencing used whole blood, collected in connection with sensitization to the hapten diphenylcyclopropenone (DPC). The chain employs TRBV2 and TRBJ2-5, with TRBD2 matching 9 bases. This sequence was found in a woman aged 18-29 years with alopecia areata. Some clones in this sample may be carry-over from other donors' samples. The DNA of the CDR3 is TGTGCCACCGGGACTAGCAGGATGATGGAGACCCAGTACTTC. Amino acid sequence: CATGTSRMMETQYF.